A single sample is the source of the 29 T cell receptor beta chains below, sequenced in a study of T cell responses to AZD1222 COVID-19 vaccine. Clones were read by immunoSEQ multiplex PCR, and TCRdb kept only the in-frame ones, dropping some. This repertoire shows under 150,000 clones, roughly 90% found once; its top ten account for 2.5% to 3%. Sequencing used peripheral blood, obtained 28 days after the second AZD1222 dose. Source of these receptors: an adult who received the AZD1222 COVID-19 vaccine.

The genes are TRBV5-5 and TRBJ2-2; no reliable D call. The V gene's germline CDR1 is SGHKS and CDR2 YYEKEE (reference sequence). The length of the CDR3 is 13 residues. V was clipped by 2 bases and J by 4 bases, with 6 bases between them. CDR3 region: CASSFESTGELFF. As DNA, the CDR3 is TGTGCCAGCAGCTTTGAGAGCACCGGGGAGCTGTTTTTT.

The chain carries TRBV3-1 (or the pseudogene TRBV3-2) and TRBJ2-7; tentative D call: TRBD1 (6 bases). There are 14 residues in the CDR3. Germline V gene sequence: CDR1 LGHDT, CDR2 YNNKEL (reference sequence). V was cut by 0 bases and J by 3 bases, with 9 bases left in between. CDR3 nucleotides: TGTGCCAGCAGCCAAGAACCAGGGGTCTACGAGCAGTACTTC. Translation: CASSQEPGVYEQYF.

The chain links TRBV7-9 to TRBJ1-1; 7 positions agree with TRBD1. The trim removed 1 base at V and 4 bases at J, leaving 3 bases unmatched. The germline V gene encodes CDR1 SEHNR and CDR2 FQNEAQ (reference sequence). This CDR3 is 14 amino acids long. The CDR3 loop reads CASSLVQGVTEAFF. The CDR3 nucleotides are TGTGCCAGCAGCTTAGTGCAGGGGGTCACTGAAGCTTTCTTT.

The chain links TRBV10-3 to TRBJ2-2; 9 bases fit TRBD2. The CDR3 length is 15 residues. Germline trimming cut 8 bases from V and 1 base from J; bases unmatched to any gene: 5. Germline V gives CDR1 ENHRY, CDR2 SYGVKD. DNA for the CDR3: TGTGCCATCCACGATAGCGGGGGGAACACCGGGGAGCTGTTTTTT. This encodes CAIHDSGGNTGELFF.

The gene calls are TRBV11-3 and TRBJ2-2; D uncertain. The length of the CDR3 is 14 residues. Germline assignment: CDR1 SGHNT and CDR2 YENEEA. Trimming removed 7 bases from V and 1 base from J, with 10 bases in between. CDR3 coding DNA: TGTGCCAGCAAGGGTACCAGGAACACCGGGGAGCTGTTTTTT. It is translated as CASKGTRNTGELFF.

The chain carries TRBV5-1 and TRBJ1-4; TRBD1 is a possible D gene (6 bases). Germline CDR1 and CDR2: SGHRS and YFSETQ. V lost 4 bases and J 5 bases, leaving 21 bases between the germline ends. The CDR3 has 17 residues. The CDR3 protein is CASSPRPPTGSNEKLFF. The CDR3 nucleotides read TGCGCCAGCAGCCCCAGACCACCCACAGGGTCCAATGAAAAACTGTTTTTT.

This chain connects TRBV18 to TRBJ2-2; possible D gene TRBD2, 7 bases. This CDR3 comprises 15 residues. The V end lost 3 bases, the J end lost 1 base, and 9 bases lay between the germline ends. CDR1 and CDR2 from the germline V gene are KGHSH and LQKENI. The CDR3 DNA is TGTGCCAGCTCACCCGGGGGGCAGAACACCGGGGAGCTGTTTTTT. Residues: CASSPGGQNTGELFF.

This chain uses TRBV15 with TRBJ2-5; D uncertain. Trimming removed 1 base at V and 5 bases at J, with 8 bases between. The germline CDR1 and CDR2 sequences are LNHNV and YYDKDF (reference sequence). The CDR3 covers 13 residues. The CDR3 bases are TGTGCCACCAGCAGAGCGATAGGGGAGACCCAGTACTTC. Translation: CATSRAIGETQYF. The variable domain in full, completed from reference TRBV15 and TRBJ2-5, reads DAMVIQNPRYQVTQFGKPVTLSCSQTLNHNVMYWYQQKSSQAPKLLFHYYDKDFNNEADTPDNFQSRRPNTSFCFLDIRSPGLGDTAMYLCATSRAIGETQYFGPGTRLLVL.

The genes are TRBV19 and TRBJ1-5, with D tentatively TRBD1 (5 bases). The CDR3 runs 15 residues. CDR1 and CDR2 from the germline V gene are LNHDA and SQIVND (reference sequence). The V and J ends lost 3 bases and 0 bases respectively, with 9 bases between them. The CDR3 loop reads CASSIIQDSNQPQHF. Here the CDR3 DNA reads TGTGCCAGTAGTATCATACAGGATAGCAATCAGCCCCAGCATTTT.

This chain uses TRBV24-1 with TRBJ2-1, with D hard to call. The CDR3 extends over 12 amino acids. Per germline, CDR1 KGHDR and CDR2 SFDVKD. The V gene lost 5 bases and the J gene lost 4 bases, with 5 bases spanning the gap. The CDR3 here is CATSVSYNEQFF. The CDR3 nucleotides read TGTGCCACCAGTGTTTCGTACAATGAGCAGTTCTTC.

This clone was seen only once. Other DNA sequences in the same sample also yield this CDR3. This rearrangement joins TRBV9 to TRBJ2-1, with a weak D call TRBD2 (6 bases). Germline V gene sequence: CDR1 SGDLS, CDR2 YYNGEE. This CDR3 contains 11 residues. V shed 4 bases and J shed 9 bases, with 8 bases lying between them. The CDR3 DNA sequence: TGTGCCAGCAGCCTGGGGGGTGAGCAGTTCTTC. It is translated as CASSLGGEQFF.

V usage is TRBV27 and J usage is TRBJ1-2; 9 bases line up with TRBD1. CDR3 length: 13 residues. Germline trimming cut 5 bases from V and 6 bases from J; bases unmatched to any gene: 4. Germline V gene lookup returns CDR1 MNHEY and CDR2 SMNVEV (reference sequence). CDR3 region: CASSRDRVHGYTF. The CDR3 coding sequence is TGTGCCAGCAGTCGGGACAGGGTCCATGGCTACACCTTC.

This chain uses TRBV6-2 or TRBV6-3 with TRBJ1-2; the match to TRBD1 covers 7 bases. Looked up from germline, CDR1 is MNHEY and CDR2 is SVGEGT. The CDR3 covers 12 residues. V trimming: 0 bases; J trimming: 14 bases; junction bases outside the gene matches: 6. For the CDR3, the DNA is TGTGCCAGCAGTTACTCGGGACAGACACAGACCTTC. It codes for CASSYSGQTQTF.

The CDR3 loop reads CASSLEGGAGVNEQYF. CDR3 coding DNA: TGTGCCAGCAGCTTGGAGGGGGGCGCGGGAGTCAACGAGCAGTACTTC. This chain joins TRBV5-4 and TRBJ2-7, with a tentative D call TRBD2 (7 bases). The germline CDR1 and CDR2 sequences are SGHNT and YYREEE (reference sequence). V was clipped by 0 bases and J by 5 bases, with 18 bases between them. This CDR3 has 16 residues.

This clone was counted once. The chain uses TRBV5-1 and TRBJ2-3; 8 positions match TRBD1. There are 16 residues in the CDR3. The junction had 9 bases not matched to a gene; V was cut back by 2 bases and J by 4 bases. Germline V gene data show CDR1 as SGHRS and CDR2 as YFSETQ. This CDR3 is CASSFRVGQGADTQYF. Here the CDR3 DNA reads TGCGCCAGCAGCTTCCGGGTCGGACAGGGAGCAGATACGCAGTATTTT.

This chain uses TRBV5-8 with TRBJ2-3, with D uncertain. V gave up 5 bases and J gave up 1 base, with 8 bases separating them. The CDR3 is made up of 13 amino acids. Germline V CDR1 and CDR2: SGHTS, YDEGEE. Here the CDR3 reads CASSATGTDTQYF. As DNA, the CDR3 is TGTGCCAGCAGTGCGACTGGCACAGATACGCAGTATTTT.

CDR3 coding DNA: TGTGCCAGCAGCTTGTCGGGGGCCCCAGATACGCAGTATTTT. Translating it yields CASSLSGAPDTQYF. The chain recombines TRBV5-4 with TRBJ2-3; D tentatively reads TRBD1 or TRBD2 (6 bases each). Trimming took off 1 base at V and 4 bases at J, with 10 bases between the two ends. In germline, CDR1 is SGHNT, CDR2 YYREEE (reference sequence). This CDR3 comprises 14 residues.

This clone was detected once. The chain uses TRBV2 and TRBJ2-3; the match to TRBD2 covers 7 bases. J was trimmed by 0 bases and V by 6 bases; bases with no gene match: 12. This CDR3 contains 17 residues. CDR1 SNHLY and CDR2 FYNNEI come from the germline V gene. The CDR3 region is CASRVWGGGTSTDTQYF. The CDR3 nucleotides are TGTGCCAGCAGAGTGTGGGGCGGGGGTACAAGCACAGATACGCAGTATTTT. Combining the CDR3 with reference TRBV2 and TRBJ2-3 gives the whole variable domain EPEVTQTPSHQVTQMGQEVILRCVPISNHLYFYWYRQILGQKVEFLVSFYNNEISEKSEIFDDQFSVERPDGSNFTLKIRSTKLEDSAMYFCASRVWGGGTSTDTQYFGPGTRLTVL.

The rearrangement joins TRBV7-8 to TRBJ1-1, with 8 positions matching TRBD1. The CDR3 spans 13 residues. V lost 6 bases, J lost 7 bases, and 7 bases stayed unmatched. The germline V gene encodes CDR1 SGHVS and CDR2 FQNEAQ. The CDR3 sequence: CASRPRGRIEAFF. CDR3 sequence (DNA): TGTGCCAGCAGACCCAGGGGGCGCATTGAAGCTTTCTTT.

The chain employs TRBV27 and TRBJ2-7, with D uncertain. The CDR3 sequence is 13 residues long. From germline, CDR1 is MNHEY and CDR2 SMNVEV (reference sequence). Trimming cost V 3 bases and J 2 bases, with 8 bases left between them. The CDR3 DNA is TGTGCCAGCAGTTTTGGCACGACCTACGAGCAGTACTTC. It is translated as CASSFGTTYEQYF.

This clone was counted a single time. In DNA, the CDR3 is TGTGCCAGCAGTCAGGACAGAGAAGCTTTCTTT. This encodes CASSQDREAFF. The rearrangement links TRBV2 to TRBJ1-1; D may be TRBD1 (6 bases). The CDR3 is 11 amino acids. V was shortened by 5 bases and J by 8 bases, with 9 bases between the two germline ends. Germline V gene data show CDR1 as SNHLY and CDR2 as FYNNEI.

The V and J genes are TRBV12-3 or TRBV12-4 and TRBJ2-1; D remains ambiguous. The germline V and J ends were trimmed by 5 bases and 6 bases, with 11 bases remaining between them. This CDR3 spans 13 amino acids. CDR3 residues: CASSPRNSNEQFF. The CDR3 DNA reads as TGTGCCAGCAGTCCTCGGAACAGCAATGAGCAGTTCTTC.

The rearrangement uses TRBV28 and TRBJ1-2, with D hard to call. Trimming removed 5 bases at V and 0 bases at J, with 4 bases between. CDR1 is MDHEN, CDR2 SYDVKM, per germline. This CDR3 region has 12 residues. This CDR3 reads CASSGPNYGYTF. The CDR3 DNA sequence: TGTGCCAGCAGTGGACCTAACTATGGCTACACCTTC.

The V call is TRBV11-3, the J call TRBJ2-2; D remains ambiguous. Germline V gene sequence: CDR1 SGHNT, CDR2 YENEEA. The CDR3 covers 14 residues. The V gene lost 5 bases and the J gene lost 0 bases, with 7 bases spanning the gap. CDR3 region: CASSRLANTGELFF. DNA for the CDR3: TGTGCCAGCAGCCGCCTGGCGAACACCGGGGAGCTGTTTTTT.

The chain joins TRBV5-8 to TRBJ1-1, with 8 bases lining up with TRBD1. CDR1 and CDR2 from the germline V gene are SGHTS and YDEGEE. This CDR3 has 16 residues. Trimming took 4 bases from V and 0 from J; bases not matched to a gene: 8. The CDR3 region is CASSPSWGQVNTEAFF. As DNA, the CDR3 is TGTGCCAGCAGCCCTAGTTGGGGACAGGTGAACACTGAAGCTTTCTTT.

V usage is TRBV6-2 or TRBV6-3 and J usage is TRBJ1-2, with D tentatively TRBD1 (5 bases). In germline, CDR1 is MNHEY, CDR2 SVGEGT. The CDR3 sequence is 14 residues long. Trimming stripped 2 bases from V and 1 base from J, with 8 bases between. The CDR3 protein is CASSYRGGNYGYTF. In DNA, the CDR3 is TGTGCCAGCAGTTACAGGGGAGGTAACTATGGCTACACCTTC.

Only one count was recorded for this clone. The CDR3 region is CASSFPSSGRQYF. The CDR3 region has the DNA TGTGCCAGCAGTTTCCCGTCTAGCGGACGGCAGTACTTC. The rearrangement joins TRBV27 to TRBJ2-7; 7 bases are a match to TRBD2. The V gene end was trimmed by 3 bases and the J gene end by 9 bases; junction bases not matched to a gene: 8. The CDR3 consists of 13 residues. Per the germline V gene, CDR1 is MNHEY and CDR2 is SMNVEV (reference sequence).

This sequence joins TRBV5-6 and TRBJ2-7; D unclear. The CDR3 has 11 amino acids. V gave up 2 bases and J gave up 2 bases, with 2 bases separating them. CDR1 is SGHDT, CDR2 YYEEEE, per germline. CDR3 bases: TGTGCCAGCAGCTTTACCTACGAGCAGTACTTC. Its protein product is CASSFTYEQYF. Supplemented by reference TRBV5-6 and TRBJ2-7, the full variable domain reads DAGVTQSPTHLIKTRGQQVTLRCSPKSGHDTVSWYQQALGQGPQFIFQYYEEEERQRGNFPDRFSGHQFPNYSSELNVNALLLGDSALYLCASSFTYEQYFGPGTRLTVT.

This chain connects TRBV9 to TRBJ1-1; D unresolved. Germline values: CDR1 SGDLS, CDR2 YYNGEE. The CDR3 is 13 residues long. V was pared by 2 bases and J by 0 bases, with 5 bases between. Here the CDR3 reads CASSVILNTEAFF. The CDR3 nucleotides read TGTGCCAGCAGCGTTATCCTGAACACTGAAGCTTTCTTT.